The clone carrying this TCR beta chain was detected a few times. What it binds is unknown. This entry belongs to a study of CD8+ T cells in alopecia areata. Background on the study: Oral tofacitinib, 5 to 10 mg twice daily, was given in an open-label trial. Broader study findings: Scalp lesions, especially in alopecia totalis/universalis, had higher clonality than normal scalp.

cDNA reverse transcribed from extracted RNA served as the sequencing template. Method: immunoSEQ multiplex PCR; TCRdb's copy keeps in-frame clones and lacks some. The profile covers about 150,000 clones, with 45% to 55% appearing a single time and just under 20% taken by the ten largest. Germline V gives CDR1 ENHRY, CDR2 SYGVKD. CDR3 length equals 13 residues. V gave up 6 bases and J gave up 9 bases; unmatched junction bases: 5. Obtained from alopecia areata patients were lesional scalp punch biopsies along with peripheral blood. It was from PBMCs that CD4+ and CD8+ T cells were sorted. The rearrangement links TRBV10-3 to TRBJ2-1, with TRBD1 matching 10 bases. This TCR was recovered from a human donor with alopecia areata. The input for sequencing was CD8+ T cells sorted from blood, taken at week 0. DNA for the CDR3: TGTGCCATCAGAGGACAGGGGGATTTTGAGCAGTTCTTC. Translated: CAIRGQGDFEQFF.